This T cell receptor (beta chain) was sequenced during a study of beta chain features in type 1 diabetes. Central memory, naive, regulatory and stem cell-like memory CD4+ cells were sorted by CD45RO/CCR7/CD25/CD127/CD95/CD27. Germline lookup yields CDR1 SGDLS and CDR2 YYNGEE. V trimming: 4 bases; J trimming: 0 bases; junction bases outside the gene matches: 4. This CDR3 is 15 amino acids long. Notes on this clone: What it binds is unknown.

Study-level points and caveats: An over-representation of cells with high TCR expression could result from cDNA sequencing. Any role of HLA type in TCRB rearrangement remained unresolved here.

The whole isolated RNA underwent reverse transcription, so sequencing captured expressed TCRB transcripts. The data were produced by immunoSEQ multiplex PCR, yet TCRdb's version contains in-frame clones alone and is incomplete. The sample contains hundreds of thousands of clones, around 65% of which appear only once. Material for sequencing was naive CD4+ T cells from blood. The receptor was derived from a man under 40 in good health. This chain links TRBV9 with TRBJ2-5; 9 nucleotides match TRBD1. For the CDR3, the DNA is TGTGCCAGCAGCTCGGGACAGGGTAACCAAGAGACCCAGTACTTC. Residues: CASSSGQGNQETQYF.